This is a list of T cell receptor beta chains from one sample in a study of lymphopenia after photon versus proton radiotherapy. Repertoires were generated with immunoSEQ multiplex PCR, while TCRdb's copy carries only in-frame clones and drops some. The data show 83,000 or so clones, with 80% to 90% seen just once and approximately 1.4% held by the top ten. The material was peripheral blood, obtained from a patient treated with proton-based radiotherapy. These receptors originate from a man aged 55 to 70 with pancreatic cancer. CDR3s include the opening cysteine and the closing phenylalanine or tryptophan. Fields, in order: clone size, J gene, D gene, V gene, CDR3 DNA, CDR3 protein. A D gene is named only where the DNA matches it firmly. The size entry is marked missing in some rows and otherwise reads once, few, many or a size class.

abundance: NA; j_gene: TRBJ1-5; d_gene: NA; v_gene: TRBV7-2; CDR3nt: TGTGCCAGCAGCTTAGGGCAGGGAAATCAGCCCCAGCATTTT; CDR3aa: CASSLGQGNQPQHF
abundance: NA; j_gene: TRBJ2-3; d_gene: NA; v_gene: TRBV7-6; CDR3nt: TGTGCCAGCAGCTTAGTAGGCGGCACAGATACGCAGTATTTT; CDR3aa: CASSLVGGTDTQYF
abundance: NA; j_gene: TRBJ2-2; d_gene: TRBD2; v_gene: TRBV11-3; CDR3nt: TGTGCCAGCAGCTTTCGGACTAGCGGGAGAGTAAGGAACACCGGGGAGCTGTTTTTT; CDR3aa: CASSFRTSGRVRNTGELFF
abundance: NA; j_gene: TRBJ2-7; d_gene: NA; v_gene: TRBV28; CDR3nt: TGTGCCAGCAACCAACAGGGATACGAGCAGTACTTC; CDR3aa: CASNQQGYEQYF
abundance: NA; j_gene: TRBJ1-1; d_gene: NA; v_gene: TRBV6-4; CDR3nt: TGTGCCAGCAGTGACCGGGCAGGAGGGAACACTGAAGCTTTCTTT; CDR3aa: CASSDRAGGNTEAFF
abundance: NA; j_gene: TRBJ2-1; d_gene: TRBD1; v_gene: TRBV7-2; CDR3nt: TGTGCCAGCAGCTTAAGGGGGCGCGGTGAGCAGTTCTTC; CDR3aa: CASSLRGRGEQFF
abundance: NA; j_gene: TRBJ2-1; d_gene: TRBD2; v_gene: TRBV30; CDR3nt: TGTGCCTGGAGTGCGGGGAGGGGAGCGAATGAGCAGTTCTTC; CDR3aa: CAWSAGRGANEQFF
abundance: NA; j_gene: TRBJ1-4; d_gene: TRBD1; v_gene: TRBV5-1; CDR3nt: TGCGCCAGCAGCTTGGGGGACAGGGGGCGAGGTGAAAAACTGTTTTTT; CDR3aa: CASSLGDRGRGEKLFF
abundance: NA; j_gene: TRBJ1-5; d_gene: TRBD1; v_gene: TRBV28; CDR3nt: TGTGCCAGCAGTTTACGGACAGGGGGCTTTCAGCCCCAGCATTTT; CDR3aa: CASSLRTGGFQPQHF
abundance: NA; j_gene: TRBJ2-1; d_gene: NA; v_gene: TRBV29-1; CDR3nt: TGCAGCTCCGCTGCGTGGGGGGTTTTCAATGAGCAGTTCTTC; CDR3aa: CSSAAWGVFNEQFF
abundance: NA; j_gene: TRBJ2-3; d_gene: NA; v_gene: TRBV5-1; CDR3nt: TGCGCCAGCAGCTTCGTTCCGGGGAAATTAGATACGCAGTATTTT; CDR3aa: CASSFVPGKLDTQYF
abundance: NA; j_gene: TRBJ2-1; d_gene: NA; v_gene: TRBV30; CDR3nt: TGTGCCTGGAGTGTAGGTAGCGGAGCTAACAATGAGCAGTTCTTC; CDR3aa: CAWSVGSGANNEQFF
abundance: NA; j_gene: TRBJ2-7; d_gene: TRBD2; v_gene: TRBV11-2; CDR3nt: TGTGCCAGCAGCCCCGGACTAGCGGGAGGTCTAATCTTC; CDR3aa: CASSPGLAGGLIF
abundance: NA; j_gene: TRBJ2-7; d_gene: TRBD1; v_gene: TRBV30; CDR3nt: TGTGCCTGGAGCCGGGACAGGGGTCGGTACGAGCAGTACTTC; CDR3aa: CAWSRDRGRYEQYF
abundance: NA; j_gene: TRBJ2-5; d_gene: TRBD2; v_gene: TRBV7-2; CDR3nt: TGTGCCAGCAGCTTAGGGGTGGGGCTAGCGGGAGCAGAGACCCAGTACTTC; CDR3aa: CASSLGVGLAGAETQYF
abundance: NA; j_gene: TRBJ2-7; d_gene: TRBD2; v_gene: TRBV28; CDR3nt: TGTGCCAGCAGTTTCCCGGGACTAGCGGACTACGAGCAGTACTTC; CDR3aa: CASSFPGLADYEQYF
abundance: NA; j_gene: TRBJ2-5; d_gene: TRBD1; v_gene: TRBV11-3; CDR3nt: TGTGCCAGCAGCACTGGGACAGGGGGATACCAAGAGACCCAGTACTTC; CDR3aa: CASSTGTGGYQETQYF
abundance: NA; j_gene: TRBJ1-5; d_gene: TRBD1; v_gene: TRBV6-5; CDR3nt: TGTGCCAGCAGTAGCTACAGGGGGGGCAATCAGCCCCAGCATTTT; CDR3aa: CASSSYRGGNQPQHF
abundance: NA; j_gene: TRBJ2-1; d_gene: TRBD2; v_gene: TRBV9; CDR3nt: TGTGCCAGCAGCGTAAGGGGGACTAGCGCTAAGGGTTTCAGCTCCTACAATGAGCAGTTCTTC; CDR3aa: CASSVRGTSAKGFSSYNEQFF
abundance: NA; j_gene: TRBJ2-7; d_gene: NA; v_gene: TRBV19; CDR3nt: TGTGCCAGTAGTAAGAGGGAAGGGAACGGCGAGCAGTACTTC; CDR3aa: CASSKREGNGEQYF
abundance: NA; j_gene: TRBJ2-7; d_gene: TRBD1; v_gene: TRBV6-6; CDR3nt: TGTGCCAGCAGAAACTCCGGGACAGACTCCTACGAGCAGTACTTC; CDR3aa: CASRNSGTDSYEQYF
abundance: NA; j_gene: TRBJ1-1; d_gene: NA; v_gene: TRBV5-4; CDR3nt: TGTGCCAGCAGCTTGCCAGGAAAGAACACTGAAGCTTTCTTT; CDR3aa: CASSLPGKNTEAFF
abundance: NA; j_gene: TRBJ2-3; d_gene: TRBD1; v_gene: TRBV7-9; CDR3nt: TGTGCCAGCAGCGCGGACAGGGCGGTTGTCTCGTTGGCGGATACGCAGTATTTT; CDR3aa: CASSADRAVVSLADTQYF
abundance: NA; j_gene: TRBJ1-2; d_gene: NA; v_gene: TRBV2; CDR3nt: TGTGCCAGCAGTGAAGGGGGCAGGGGACTCTATGGCTACACCTTC; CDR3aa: CASSEGGRGLYGYTF
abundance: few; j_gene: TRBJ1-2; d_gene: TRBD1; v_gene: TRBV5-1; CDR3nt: TGCGCCAGCAGCAAAAACCCAGGGGGGGACTATGGCTACACCTTC; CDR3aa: CASSKNPGGDYGYTF
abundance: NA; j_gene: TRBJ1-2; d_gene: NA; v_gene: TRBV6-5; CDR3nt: TGTGCCAGCAGTTACAACGACGGCCTGCGAGGCTACACCTTC; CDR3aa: CASSYNDGLRGYTF
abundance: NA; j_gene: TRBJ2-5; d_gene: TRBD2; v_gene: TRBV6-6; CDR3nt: TGTGCCAGCAGCAGACTAGCGGGAGGGGAGACCCAGTACTTC; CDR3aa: CASSRLAGGETQYF
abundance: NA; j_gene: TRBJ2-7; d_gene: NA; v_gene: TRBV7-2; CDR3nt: TGTGCCAGCAGCCGTCCTTTTAGCGAGCAGTACTTC; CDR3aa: CASSRPFSEQYF